These 26 T cell receptor beta chains were sequenced from one sample in a study of blood T cell repertoires in COVID-19. Libraries were prepared by immunoSEQ multiplex PCR; TCRdb keeps only in-frame clonotypes and omits some of them. The sample shows around 210,000 clones, around four fifths of them seen only once. The sequenced material came from peripheral blood. The receptors were gathered from a man aged 55 to 70 with COVID-19, enrolled during active disease.

In its sample, this clone was seen once. Other nucleotide sequences in the sample specify the same CDR3. The V and J genes are TRBV5-1 and TRBJ2-3; D unclear. The V gene's germline CDR1 is SGHRS and CDR2 YFSETQ. Trimming pared 4 bases from V and 0 bases from J, leaving 6 bases between. The CDR3 has 13 residues. In nucleotides, the CDR3 is TGCGCCAGCAGCCCCTCTAGCACAGATACGCAGTATTTT. It codes for CASSPSSTDTQYF. Full variable domain (remainder filled in from reference TRBV5-1 and TRBJ2-3): KAGVTQTPRYLIKTRGQQVTLSCSPISGHRSVSWYQQTPGQGLQFLFEYFSETQRNKGNFPGRFSGRQFSNSRSEMNVSTLELGDSALYLCASSPSSTDTQYFGPGTRLTVL.

This clone came up once. This rearrangement joins TRBV6-6 to TRBJ1-4, with D maybe TRBD1 (5 bases). CDR3 length: 16 residues. The ends were cut back, 6 bases at V and 0 bases at J, with 14 bases in the middle. Germline V gene lookup returns CDR1 MNHNY and CDR2 SVGAGI (reference sequence). The CDR3 protein is CASRNVQAATNEKLFF. In DNA form, the CDR3 reads TGTGCCAGCAGGAATGTACAGGCTGCAACTAATGAAAAACTGTTTTTT.

DNA for the CDR3: TGTGCCAGCAGCTTAACTTCCATTGGGAGAGGCACTGAAGCTTTCTTT. Protein sequence: CASSLTSIGRGTEAFF. The V gene is TRBV7-9, the J gene TRBJ1-1; no definite D call. V was pared by 2 bases and J by 4 bases, with 17 bases between. The CDR3 spans 16 residues. In germline, CDR1 is SEHNR, CDR2 FQNEAQ (reference sequence).

This chain uses TRBV5-1 with TRBJ1-1; D is perhaps TRBD1 (6 bases). The CDR3 is 15 residues long. Trimming left V 0 bases short and J 1 base short, with 10 bases between. CDR1 SGHRS and CDR2 YFSETQ come from the germline V gene. Here the CDR3 reads CASSLEGTRNTEAFF. Written as DNA, the CDR3 is TGCGCCAGCAGCTTGGAGGGGACACGGAACACTGAAGCTTTCTTT.

This chain connects TRBV6-5 to TRBJ1-4; 8 bases fit TRBD1. V lost 2 bases and J lost 5; bases outside the gene matches: 4. Germline V gives CDR1 MNHEY, CDR2 SVGAGI. CDR3 size: 15 residues. The CDR3 loop reads CASSYGYRGNEKLFF. Written as DNA, the CDR3 is TGTGCCAGCAGTTACGGGTACAGGGGGAATGAAAAACTGTTTTTT.

The chain employs TRBV9 and TRBJ2-3, with D perhaps TRBD1 (6 bases). The CDR3 is 16 residues long. The germline V gene encodes CDR1 SGDLS and CDR2 YYNGEE. Trimming shortened V by 4 bases and J by 2 bases, and 17 bases separated the two germline ends. The CDR3 DNA sequence: TGTGCCAGCAGCCTGAACCCCGGGACACTCACAGATACGCAGTATTTT. This codes for CASSLNPGTLTDTQYF.

The gene calls are TRBV7-2 and TRBJ2-2; 10 bases are a match to TRBD1. The CDR3 is made up of 17 amino acids. Looked up from germline, CDR1 is SGHTA and CDR2 is FQGNSA. V lost 5 bases, J lost 4 bases, and 10 bases stayed unmatched. Here the CDR3 reads CASSPSRQGAVTGELFF. CDR3 bases: TGTGCCAGCAGCCCCTCCCGACAGGGGGCTGTCACCGGGGAGCTGTTTTTT.

CDR3 protein: CASSTGQSWDEQYF. CDR3 DNA sequence: TGCGCCAGCAGCACGGGACAGAGTTGGGACGAGCAGTACTTC. The chain joins TRBV5-1 to TRBJ2-7; 7 positions match TRBD1. Per the germline V gene, CDR1 is SGHRS and CDR2 is YFSETQ. V was pared by 4 bases and J by 5 bases, with 9 bases of the junction left unmatched. This CDR3 has 14 residues.

The genes are TRBV19 and TRBJ2-1, with TRBD2 as a possible D gene (7 bases). V was pared by 2 bases and J by 3 bases, with 14 bases between. From germline, CDR1 is LNHDA and CDR2 SQIVND (reference sequence). The CDR3 is 16 amino acids. In DNA, the CDR3 is TGTGCCAGTAGTATATCTGGGGGGGGCGGCTACAATGAGCAGTTCTTC. This codes for CASSISGGGGYNEQFF. Filled out from reference TRBV19 and TRBJ2-1, the complete variable domain reads DGGITQSPKYLFRKEGQNVTLSCEQNLNHDAMYWYRQDPGQGLRLIYYSQIVNDFQKGDIAEGYSVSREKKESFPLTVTSAQKNPTAFYLCASSISGGGGYNEQFFGPGTRLTVL.

The rearrangement uses TRBV11-2 and TRBJ1-5; 9 positions agree with TRBD1. Trimming removed 5 bases from V and 1 base from J; junction bases left unmatched: 3. The CDR3 spans 15 residues. Per germline, CDR1 SGHAT and CDR2 FQNNGV. CDR3 region: CASSGDRASNQPQHF. CDR3 coding DNA: TGTGCCAGCAGCGGGGACAGGGCGAGCAATCAGCCCCAGCATTTT. The full variable domain, in which reference TRBV11-2 and TRBJ1-5 provide the parts outside the CDR3, is EAGVAQSPRYKIIEKRQSVAFWCNPISGHATLYWYQQILGQGPKLLIQFQNNGVVDDSQLPKDRFSAERLKGVDSTLKIQPAKLEDSAVYLCASSGDRASNQPQHFGDGTRLSIL.

The V and J genes are TRBV29-1 and TRBJ2-1; TRBD1 agrees at 7 bases. Unmatched junction bases numbered 3, after V lost 6 bases and J lost 1 base. Germline V gene lookup returns CDR1 SQVTM and CDR2 ANQGSEA. This CDR3 comprises 13 residues. The CDR3: CSVDRDSYNEQFF. For the CDR3, the DNA is TGCAGCGTCGACAGGGATTCCTACAATGAGCAGTTCTTC.

The chain joins TRBV5-1 to TRBJ2-1, with TRBD2 matching 10 bases. The J segment lost 6 bases and the V segment lost 0 bases, leaving 9 bases of the junction unmatched. CDR3 length equals 17 residues. From germline, CDR1 is SGHRS and CDR2 YFSETQ. The chain's CDR3 is CASSLATSGAVFNEQFF. The DNA for the CDR3 is TGCGCCAGCAGCTTGGCAACTAGCGGGGCCGTATTCAATGAGCAGTTCTTC.

V gene TRBV27 combines with J gene TRBJ2-3; D not certain. Germline CDR1 and CDR2: MNHEY and SMNVEV (reference sequence). Trimming stripped 8 bases from V and 0 bases from J, with 6 bases between. This CDR3 contains 12 residues. CDR3 nucleotides: TGTGCCAGCGGCATTAGCACAGATACGCAGTATTTT. It encodes CASGISTDTQYF.

The CDR3 DNA reads TGTGCCAGCAGCTTAGGGGGACAGGGTAACACTGAAGCTTTCTTT. Translating it yields CASSLGGQGNTEAFF. The chain recombines TRBV7-6 with TRBJ1-1; 9 positions agree with TRBD1. J gave up 2 bases and V 1 base, and 2 bases lay outside the gene matches. The CDR3 contains 15 residues. CDR1 and CDR2 (germline): SGHVS, FNYEAQ.

The sample holds one count of this clone. CDR3 nucleotide sequence: TGTGCCAGCTCACCACCATCGGGTGTTCAAAGCTCACCCCTCCACTTT. Translating gives CASSPPSGVQSSPLHF. The chain combines TRBV18 with TRBJ1-6; unclear D gene. CDR3 length equals 16 residues. Germline values: CDR1 KGHSH, CDR2 LQKENI. V dropped 0 bases and J dropped 10 bases, with 16 bases sitting between them.

The V gene is TRBV24-1, the J gene TRBJ1-4; D possibly corresponds to TRBD1 (5 bases). This CDR3 spans 17 amino acids. V dropped 1 base and J dropped 9 bases, with 20 bases sitting between them. Germline values: CDR1 KGHDR, CDR2 SFDVKD. The CDR3 is CATSDLGRDSSNQKLFF. The CDR3 DNA follows: TGTGCCACCAGTGATTTAGGTCGTGACAGTTCAAACCAAAAACTGTTTTTT.

The gene calls are TRBV11-2 and TRBJ1-3; a possible D gene is TRBD1 (5 bases). The CDR3 contains 13 residues. CDR1 and CDR2 (germline): SGHAT, FQNNGV. V lost 8 bases to trimming and J lost 6 bases, with 14 bases between them. CDR3 loop: CASGGGEPNTIYF. CDR3 sequence (DNA): TGTGCCAGCGGTGGGGGGGAGCCAAACACCATATATTTT.

The V gene is TRBV2, the J gene TRBJ1-1; tentatively, D is TRBD1 (6 bases). V lost 7 bases and J 2 bases, leaving 14 bases between the germline ends. The length of the CDR3 is 14 residues. CDR1 SNHLY and CDR2 FYNNEI come from the germline V gene. The CDR3: CASIQGTPNTEAFF. In DNA form, the CDR3 reads TGTGCCAGCATCCAGGGGACCCCTAACACTGAAGCTTTCTTT.

This chain connects TRBV27 to TRBJ1-1, with D unresolved. Trimming removed 3 bases from V and 1 base from J, with 9 bases in between. The CDR3 length is 14 residues. Germline V gene sequence: CDR1 MNHEY, CDR2 SMNVEV (reference sequence). CDR3 DNA: TGTGCCAGCAGTTTGGGCCTACCGAACACTGAAGCTTTCTTT. Residues: CASSLGLPNTEAFF.

J is TRBJ1-5 and V is TRBV19, with TRBD1 as a possible D gene (6 bases). CDR1 and CDR2 (germline): LNHDA, SQIVND (reference sequence). The ends were cut back, 10 bases at V and 3 bases at J, with 19 bases in the middle. This CDR3 is built from 15 residues. CDR3: CATHPGTLHNQPQHF. The DNA of the CDR3 is TGTGCCACCCACCCCGGGACATTACACAATCAGCCCCAGCATTTT. The full variable domain, completed using reference TRBV19 and TRBJ1-5, is DGGITQSPKYLFRKEGQNVTLSCEQNLNHDAMYWYRQDPGQGLRLIYYSQIVNDFQKGDIAEGYSVSREKKESFPLTVTSAQKNPTAFYLCATHPGTLHNQPQHFGDGTRLSIL.

This clone was detected once. This sequence joins TRBV24-1 and TRBJ2-7, with D unresolved. V lost 3 bases and J 2 bases, leaving 10 bases between the germline ends. Germline V gene data show CDR1 as KGHDR and CDR2 as SFDVKD. The CDR3 has 14 residues. The CDR3 region has the DNA TGTGCCACCAGTGATATCCGGGTAGCCTACGAGCAGTACTTC. It codes for CATSDIRVAYEQYF.

V usage is TRBV18 and J usage is TRBJ1-3; D is uncertain. Deletions cut 3 bases from V and 0 bases from J, with 9 bases between. Germline V gives CDR1 KGHSH, CDR2 LQKENI. The CDR3 spans 15 residues. The CDR3 reads CASSPETSSGNTIYF. The CDR3 DNA reads TGTGCCAGCTCACCCGAGACTAGCTCTGGAAACACCATATATTTT.

The chain couples TRBV29-1 to TRBJ2-7; 7 bases line up with TRBD1. Germline lookup yields CDR1 SQVTM and CDR2 ANQGSEA. This CDR3 has 13 amino acids. J gave up 3 bases and V 3 bases, and 5 bases lay outside the gene matches. The CDR3 coding sequence is TGCAGCGTTGAGGGACAGTCTTTCTACGAGCAGTACTTC. Translated, it gives CSVEGQSFYEQYF.

The chain joins TRBV5-1 to TRBJ2-5; perhaps TRBD2 as D (6 bases). CDR3 length: 16 residues. The germline V gene encodes CDR1 SGHRS and CDR2 YFSETQ. With 4 bases removed from V and 7 bases from J, the gap between germline ends came to 23 bases. CDR3: CASSLTSSEPQGTQYF. The CDR3 nucleotides read TGCGCCAGCAGCCTAACCTCTAGCGAGCCGCAGGGGACCCAGTACTTC.

V usage is TRBV10-2 and J usage is TRBJ2-7; TRBD2 might be the D (5 bases). Germline V gene data show CDR1 as WSHSY and CDR2 as SAAADI. The CDR3 contains 13 residues. Trimming cost V 4 bases and J 5 bases, with 12 bases left between them. This CDR3 is CASSAERAHEQYF. CDR3 nucleotides: TGCGCCAGCAGTGCCGAGAGGGCCCACGAGCAGTACTTC.

The table lists this clone with a count of one. The chain employs TRBV29-1 and TRBJ2-3; D is unclear. The ends were cut back, 6 bases at V and 2 bases at J, with 18 bases in the middle. This CDR3 is 15 amino acids long. From germline, CDR1 is SQVTM and CDR2 ANQGSEA. The CDR3, as DNA: TGCAGCGTCGCGCCGATCTCTTCCCACACAGATACGCAGTATTTT. It translates to CSVAPISSHTDTQYF.